Shown below are 21 T cell receptor beta chains from a single sample sequenced in a study of cytomegalovirus exposure and HLA in healthy donors. The PCR contained 60 Vbeta and 13 Jbeta primers. Generated by immunoSEQ multiplex PCR, the TCRdb table keeps only in-frame clones and is missing some. The sample lists 110,000 or so clones, 70% to 85% occurring once. The specimen was PBMCs. Receptors originate from a woman aged 18-29 years in good health and CMV-seronegative.

DNA for the CDR3: TGCGCCAGCAGCCGCTCGGGACAGGAGGTTGGTGGCTACACCTTC. It translates to CASSRSGQEVGGYTF. The rearrangement links TRBV4-1 to TRBJ1-2, with TRBD1 matching over 8 bases. CDR3 size: 15 residues. In germline, CDR1 is MGHRA, CDR2 YSYEKL. After removal of 4 bases from V and 7 bases from J, the junction contained 11 bases not matched to a gene.

The chain recombines TRBV6-6 with TRBJ2-5; D gene uncertain. The CDR3 contains 11 residues. Germline V CDR1 and CDR2: MNHNY, SVGAGI (reference sequence). V lost 5 bases, J lost 4 bases, and 5 bases lay in between. CDR3: CASSTTETQYF. CDR3 bases: TGTGCCAGCAGTACTACAGAGACCCAGTACTTC.

This clone was counted once. V usage is TRBV7-9 and J usage is TRBJ1-2; 8 bases align to TRBD1. The CDR3 is 17 amino acids. Losses at the gene ends were 3 bases for V and 8 bases for J; bases not matched to a gene: 17. Germline CDR1 and CDR2: SEHNR and FQNEAQ (reference sequence). The CDR3 DNA follows: TGTGCCAGCAGCTTTTCCCATCCCGGGACAGGTGGTTTGGGCTACACCTTC. It yields the protein CASSFSHPGTGGLGYTF.

The rearrangement joins TRBV6-5 to TRBJ2-2, with D maybe TRBD2 (6 bases). This CDR3 region has 14 residues. V lost 6 bases and J lost 6, with 14 bases in between. CDR1 MNHEY and CDR2 SVGAGI come from the germline V gene. CDR3 coding DNA: TGTGCCAGCAGCCGAGGGACTCCCCCCGGGGAGCTGTTTTTT. This translates into CASSRGTPPGELFF.

This chain connects TRBV5-1 to TRBJ1-2; D call uncertain. Germline-derived CDR1 and CDR2 are SGHRS and YFSETQ. Trimming stripped 4 bases from V and 0 bases from J, with 13 bases between. The CDR3 sequence is 15 residues long. The CDR3 DNA reads as TGCGCCAGCAGCCTGGAGGTAGAGGCTAACTATGGCTACACCTTC. Its translation: CASSLEVEANYGYTF.

The chain combines TRBV11-2 with TRBJ2-1; 10 nucleotides agree with TRBD2. CDR1 is SGHAT and CDR2 is FQNNGV in the germline V gene. The CDR3 contains 15 residues. The V and J ends lost 5 bases and 4 bases, in that order; junction bases with no gene match: 5. CDR3 DNA sequence: TGTGCCAGCAGCATAGGGACTAGCGCTTACAATGAGCAGTTCTTC. Translating it yields CASSIGTSAYNEQFF. Complete variable domain (other parts from reference TRBV11-2 and TRBJ2-1): EAGVAQSPRYKIIEKRQSVAFWCNPISGHATLYWYQQILGQGPKLLIQFQNNGVVDDSQLPKDRFSAERLKGVDSTLKIQPAKLEDSAVYLCASSIGTSAYNEQFFGPGTRLTVL.

V gene TRBV6-5 combines with J gene TRBJ1-3, with D possibly TRBD1 on 6 matching bases. V was clipped by 2 bases and J by 4 bases, with 15 bases between them. This CDR3 spans 16 amino acids. The germline CDR1 and CDR2 sequences are MNHEY and SVGAGI. The CDR3 DNA reads as TGTGCCAGCAGTTACATGATGGGGGCGAGCGGAAACACCATATATTTT. Its protein is CASSYMMGASGNTIYF.

The rearrangement uses TRBV7-2 and TRBJ1-4; no clear D. This CDR3 has 12 amino acids. CDR1 and CDR2 from the germline V gene are SGHTA and FQGNSA. V was clipped by 5 bases and J by 4 bases, with 5 bases between them. The CDR3 protein is CASSRDNEKLFF. For the CDR3, the DNA is TGTGCCAGCAGCCGGGATAATGAAAAACTGTTTTTT.

The chain recombines TRBV14 with TRBJ2-5, with 8 bases that match TRBD1. Germline loops: CDR1 SGHDN, CDR2 FVKESK. CDR3 size: 17 residues. J was trimmed by 1 base and V by 10 bases; bases with no gene match: 17. The CDR3 protein is CAISGTGFHRGQETQYF. CDR3 nucleotides: TGTGCCATTTCCGGGACAGGATTCCATAGAGGCCAAGAGACCCAGTACTTC.

The rearrangement joins TRBV6-6 to TRBJ2-7, with TRBD2 matching over 9 bases. V dropped 1 base and J dropped 5; count of bases not matched to a gene: 6. The CDR3 spans 15 residues. The germline V gene has CDR1 MNHNY and CDR2 SVGAGI (reference sequence). The CDR3 here is CASSYYSGRGNEQYF. CDR3 DNA sequence: TGTGCCAGCAGTTACTATAGCGGGAGAGGGAACGAGCAGTACTTC.

V usage is TRBV5-1 and J usage is TRBJ1-1; no clear D. V was clipped by 4 bases and J by 7 bases, with 11 bases between them. The germline CDR1 and CDR2 sequences are SGHRS and YFSETQ. CDR3 length: 12 amino acids. The CDR3 is CASSVGRNEAFF. The CDR3 nucleotides are TGCGCCAGCAGCGTGGGTAGAAATGAAGCTTTCTTT.

The sample holds a few counts of this clone. The chain uses TRBV7-2 and TRBJ1-2; tentatively, D is TRBD1 (5 bases). Germline CDR1 SGHTA, CDR2 FQGNSA. The CDR3 consists of 13 residues. V was cut by 1 base and J by 8 bases, with 11 bases left in between. CDR3 region: CASSLDLGPGYTF. For the CDR3, the DNA is TGTGCCAGCAGCTTAGACCTGGGGCCGGGCTACACCTTC.

V usage is TRBV27 and J usage is TRBJ2-5, with 7 positions matching TRBD1. The CDR3 has 17 residues. Losses at the gene ends were 6 bases for V and 0 bases for J; bases not matched to a gene: 13. Germline loops: CDR1 MNHEY, CDR2 SMNVEV (reference sequence). CDR3 bases: TGTGCCAGCAGCCTCCGCCATGTGGGACAGTACCAAGAGACCCAGTACTTC. It yields the protein CASSLRHVGQYQETQYF.

The rearrangement joins TRBV5-4 to TRBJ1-1; TRBD1 aligns across 10 bases. Losses at the gene ends were 3 bases for V and 6 bases for J; bases not matched to a gene: 5. Germline V gene sequence: CDR1 SGHNT, CDR2 YYREEE (reference sequence). The CDR3 consists of 14 residues. As DNA, the CDR3 is TGTGCCAGCAGCTCCGACAGGGGGCGGGCTGAAGCTTTCTTT. As protein: CASSSDRGRAEAFF.

The chain carries TRBV29-1 and TRBJ2-2; D might be TRBD1 (5 bases). The CDR3 covers 13 residues. Trimming cost V 4 bases and J 7 bases, with 13 bases left between them. Germline values: CDR1 SQVTM, CDR2 ANQGSEA. The CDR3 bases are TGCAGCGTTGTTATCCAGGGCGGCGGGGAGCTGTTTTTT. Its protein is CSVVIQGGGELFF.

The gene calls are TRBV5-6 and TRBJ2-7; 9 positions match TRBD2. CDR1 SGHDT and CDR2 YYEEEE come from the germline V gene. The J segment lost 3 bases and the V segment lost 4 bases, leaving 14 bases of the junction unmatched. The CDR3 is 17 residues long. The CDR3 sequence: CASSRPVAGAAYYEQYF. In DNA form, the CDR3 reads TGTGCCAGCAGCCGGCCGGTAGCGGGAGCAGCCTACTACGAGCAGTACTTC. The variable domain in full, with the rest retrieved from reference TRBV5-6 and TRBJ2-7, is DAGVTQSPTHLIKTRGQQVTLRCSPKSGHDTVSWYQQALGQGPQFIFQYYEEEERQRGNFPDRFSGHQFPNYSSELNVNALLLGDSALYLCASSRPVAGAAYYEQYFGPGTRLTVT.

The chain uses TRBV15 and TRBJ1-4, with 8 bases lining up with TRBD1. The CDR3 has 16 residues. The V segment lost 2 bases and the J segment 6 bases; nucleotides outside the gene matches: 8. Germline V gene lookup returns CDR1 LNHNV and CDR2 YYDKDF (reference sequence). The CDR3 spells CATSRSGTGWDEKLFF. The CDR3 nucleotides read TGTGCCACCAGCAGATCTGGGACAGGATGGGATGAAAAACTGTTTTTT.

This clone was seen a few times. The rearrangement links TRBV4-2 to TRBJ2-5; 7 bases line up with TRBD2. V dropped 1 base and J dropped 2; count of bases not matched to a gene: 10. Looked up from germline, CDR1 is LGHNA and CDR2 is YNFKEQ. The CDR3 extends over 17 amino acids. This chain's CDR3 is CASSQAPGGLLQETQYF. CDR3 DNA: TGTGCCAGCAGCCAAGCCCCGGGGGGACTACTACAAGAGACCCAGTACTTC.

In nucleotides, the CDR3 is TGTGCCAGCAGTTTCTCGCGGGATGAAGCTTTCTTT. Translated, it gives CASSFSRDEAFF. The rearrangement joins TRBV6-5 to TRBJ1-1; D unresolved. Germline assignment: CDR1 MNHEY and CDR2 SVGAGI. This CDR3 is built from 12 residues. The ends were cut back, 4 bases at V and 7 bases at J, with 10 bases in the middle.

V is TRBV19 and J is TRBJ2-5; maybe TRBD2 (6 bases). Per germline, CDR1 LNHDA and CDR2 SQIVND (reference sequence). The germline V and J ends were trimmed by 3 bases and 6 bases, with 8 bases remaining between them. This CDR3 spans 12 amino acids. The CDR3 region is CASSMGGKTQYF. The CDR3 bases are TGTGCCAGTAGTATGGGGGGAAAGACCCAGTACTTC. Together with reference TRBV19 and TRBJ2-5, the CDR3 gives the full variable domain: DGGITQSPKYLFRKEGQNVTLSCEQNLNHDAMYWYRQDPGQGLRLIYYSQIVNDFQKGDIAEGYSVSREKKESFPLTVTSAQKNPTAFYLCASSMGGKTQYFGPGTRLLVL.

The rearrangement joins TRBV5-4 to TRBJ2-7; D possibly corresponds to TRBD2 (6 bases). This CDR3 has 15 residues. Germline CDR1 and CDR2: SGHNT and YYREEE (reference sequence). The V end was cut by 4 bases, the J end by 6 bases, with 20 bases between. In nucleotides, the CDR3 is TGTGCCAGCAGCCCTACTCGGGGAGCGGGCCGCGAGCAGTACTTC. Translated: CASSPTRGAGREQYF.